One and the same sample provided the 26 T cell receptor beta chains below, sequenced in a study of Graves' ophthalmopathy and Graves' hyperthyroidism. CDR3 regions of TCR beta were amplified from RNA transcripts. An initial RT-PCR round employing HTBI primers preceded a second-round multiplex PCR. TCRdb re-analysed the multiplex PCR reads in MiXCR, keeping a single row per CDR3 protein. Of hundreds of thousands of distinct CDR3 sequences listed, 35% to 50% were seen once; the top ten hold over 2.5%. The sequencing sample was made of peripheral blood. The receptor source for this set is an adult man with Graves' ophthalmopathy.

This clonotype was observed once. The V call is TRBV7-2, the J call TRBJ1-2; 10 bases are shared with TRBD1. Germline CDR1 reads SGHTA; CDR2 reads FQGNSA. V gave up 7 bases and J gave up 7 bases; unmatched junction bases: 9. The CDR3 spans 14 residues. The CDR3 coding sequence is TGTGCCAGCAACTCCGGGACAGGGGATTCTGGCTACACCTTC. Translated, it gives CASNSGTGDSGYTF.

The table lists this clonotype with many counts. The chain joins TRBV7-9 to TRBJ1-1; D unclear. The CDR3 runs to 15 residues. V lost 0 bases and J lost 0, with 8 bases in between. Looked up from germline, CDR1 is SEHNR and CDR2 is FQNEAQ (reference sequence). CDR3 nucleotide sequence: TGTGCCAGCAGCTTAGCCGGGAACATGAACACTGAAGCTTTCTTT. This sequence encodes CASSLAGNMNTEAFF.

This clonotype showed up many times. The genes are TRBV11-2 and TRBJ1-3; D call uncertain. This CDR3 contains 13 residues. The germline V and J ends were trimmed by 4 bases and 3 bases, with 7 bases remaining between them. Per the germline V gene, CDR1 is SGHAT and CDR2 is FQNNGV. CDR3 amino acids: CASSSDVGNTIYF. The CDR3 nucleotides read TGTGCCAGCAGCTCGGACGTTGGAAACACCATATATTTT.

This clonotype has only a few counts. This chain connects TRBV4-3 to TRBJ2-5; TRBD1 agrees at 7 bases. The CDR3 sequence is 17 residues long. Unmatched junction bases numbered 13, after V lost 1 base and J lost 5 bases. The germline V gene encodes CDR1 LGHNA and CDR2 YSLEER. The CDR3: CASSQGGGRIFGETQYF. The CDR3, as DNA: TGCGCCAGCAGCCAAGGAGGGGGCAGGATCTTCGGCGAGACCCAGTACTTC.

This chain uses TRBV10-3 with TRBJ2-7, with D possibly TRBD2 on 5 matching bases. CDR3 length equals 10 residues. The V and J ends lost 6 bases and 6 bases respectively, with 6 bases between them. The V gene's germline CDR1 is ENHRY and CDR2 SYGVKD. The CDR3 loop reads CAIREAEQYF. The CDR3 nucleotides read TGTGCCATCAGGGAGGCCGAGCAGTACTTC.

A remark on this clonotype: At one end, the junction sequence differs from germline, possibly due to a read error. The V call is TRBV25-1, the J call TRBJ1-4; 8 bases map to TRBD1. Germline values: CDR1 MGHDK, CDR2 SYGVNS. The CDR3 is 17 residues long. CDR3 sequence reads: CAGSESGRGHRNEKLFF. CDR3 coding DNA: TGTGCCGGCAGTGAATCTGGCAGGGGGCACAGGAATGAAAAACTGTTTTTT.

As for this clonotype: A read error may be the cause here, since a much bigger clone is one base away. V and J are TRBV7-2 and TRBJ2-5; D may be TRBD1 (5 bases). This CDR3 is 13 amino acids long. V gave up 8 bases and J gave up 7 bases, with 17 bases separating them. Germline loops: CDR1 SGHTA, CDR2 FQGNSA. CDR3 sequence reads: CASQDGHLGTQYF. The CDR3 nucleotides read TGTGCCAGCCAAGACGGACACCTAGGGACCCAGTACTTC.

A note on this clonotype: Possible read error: a much larger clone is one base away. The rearrangement joins TRBV9 to TRBJ1-1; weak D call: TRBD1 (5 bases). Trimming cost V 2 bases and J 6 bases, with 14 bases left between them. Per the germline V gene, CDR1 is SGDLS and CDR2 is YYNGEE. The CDR3 is 14 residues long. The CDR3: CASSVGAWGAEAFF. The CDR3 nucleotides read TGTGCCAGCAGCGTCGGGGCCTGGGGTGCTGAAGCTTTCTTT.

This clonotype was recorded many times. The chain has TRBV15 and TRBJ2-7; 7 bases align to TRBD2. The CDR3 is 15 residues long. The germline V gene encodes CDR1 LNHNV and CDR2 YYDKDF (reference sequence). V lost 0 bases and J lost 7; bases outside the gene matches: 9. CDR3 in DNA: TGTGCCACCAGCAGAGACCATTTTGGGGAGGGAGAGCAGTACTTC. Translating it yields CATSRDHFGEGEQYF.

There are a few counts of this clonotype. The gene calls are TRBV12-3 or TRBV12-4 and TRBJ1-4, with a possible D match to TRBD1 (5 bases). This CDR3 has 15 amino acids. V was shortened by 3 bases and J by 7 bases, with 15 bases between the two germline ends. CDR3 nucleotide sequence: TGTGCCAGCAGTTTGGGGAATTCGGGGACTGAAAAACTGTTTTTT. Translated: CASSLGNSGTEKLFF.

For this clonotype: At one of its ends the junction is not consistent with the germline gene, which may arise from a read error. This chain connects TRBV5-1 to TRBJ2-6; perhaps D is TRBD1 or TRBD2 (6 bases each). The CDR3 is 15 residues long. Per germline, CDR1 SGHRS and CDR2 YFSETQ. The CDR3 DNA reads TGCGCCAGCAGCTTGGAGGCAGGGGACTCGAACACTGAAGCTTTC. It translates to CASSLEAGDSNTEAF.

In its sample, this clonotype was seen many times. The gene calls are TRBV7-8 and TRBJ1-3; D uncertain. The germline CDR1 and CDR2 sequences are SGHVS and FQNEAQ. V lost 5 bases and J lost 0, with 2 bases in between. This CDR3 is 12 amino acids long. CDR3 sequence reads: CASSLSGNTIYF. CDR3 in DNA: TGTGCCAGCAGCCTCTCTGGAAACACCATATATTTT.

As for this clonotype: It may be a read error: a sequence one base away is much more abundant. The chain has TRBV20-1 and TRBJ1-1, with D possibly being TRBD1 (6 bases). V lost 1 base, J lost 2 bases, and 11 bases lay in between. Germline CDR1 reads DFQATT; CDR2 reads SNEGSKA (reference sequence). The length of the CDR3 is 14 residues. The CDR3 sequence is CSARGRTANTEAFF. The DNA for the CDR3 is TGCAGTGCTAGAGGCCGGACAGCTAACACTGAAGCTTTCTTT.

There are many counts of this clonotype. This chain links TRBV13 with TRBJ2-5; D uncertain. Germline V gene lookup returns CDR1 PRHDT and CDR2 FYEKMQ (reference sequence). Trimming took off 3 bases at V and 1 base at J, with 18 bases between the two ends. The CDR3 has 17 amino acids. The CDR3 spells CASSLAAAGPFQETQYF. CDR3 DNA: TGTGCCAGCAGCTTGGCTGCGGCAGGACCATTCCAAGAGACCCAGTACTTC.

This chain connects TRBV24-1 to TRBJ1-2; D gene ambiguous. This CDR3 region has 14 residues. Between the trimmed V and J ends, which lost 7 bases and 8 bases, there was a span of 19 bases. Germline V gene data show CDR1 as KGHDR and CDR2 as SFDVKD. DNA of the CDR3: TGTGCCACCAGCAGCTTGGAAAGGGAGCGAGGCTACACCTTC. Translating it yields CATSSLERERGYTF.

This clonotype was detected ten times or more. The chain employs TRBV2 and TRBJ1-4; 11 bases match TRBD1. V was clipped by 6 bases and J by 10 bases; unmatched bases: 7. CDR3 length: 14 residues. Germline assignment: CDR1 SNHLY and CDR2 FYNNEI. The CDR3, as DNA: TGTGCCAGCAGGATCCGGGACAGGGGGGGAAAACTGTTTTTT. The encoded protein is CASRIRDRGGKLFF.

The chain joins TRBV7-9 to TRBJ2-7, with TRBD2 identical over 16 bases. Germline V lookup: CDR1 SEHNR, CDR2 FQNEAQ (reference sequence). The CDR3 sequence is 18 residues long. The V gene end was trimmed by 4 bases and the J gene end by 1 base; junction bases not matched to a gene: 7. CDR3: CASSSPGLAGGQSYEQYF. The CDR3 DNA reads TGTGCCAGCAGCTCGCCGGGACTAGCGGGAGGGCAGTCCTACGAGCAGTACTTC.

There are many counts of this clonotype. The CDR3 nucleotides read TGTGCCAGCAGTTCAAACGGATATCAGCCCCAGCATTTT. Its protein product is CASSSNGYQPQHF. The chain has TRBV7-8 and TRBJ1-5; D gene uncertain. CDR3 length: 13 residues. CDR1 is SGHVS and CDR2 is FQNEAQ in the germline V gene. Trimming removed 6 bases at V and 5 bases at J, with 11 bases between.

This chain joins TRBV9 and TRBJ2-5; 9 nucleotides agree with TRBD2. Per the germline V gene, CDR1 is SGDLS and CDR2 is YYNGEE. CDR3 size: 16 residues. Unmatched junction bases numbered 6, after V lost 0 bases and J lost 3 bases. CDR3 DNA: TGTGCCAGCAGCGTAGGGAGCGGGGGGCCGGAAGAGACCCAGTACTTC. Its translation is CASSVGSGGPEETQYF. The whole variable domain, remainder taken from reference TRBV9 and TRBJ2-5, is DSGVTQTPKHLITATGQRVTLRCSPRSGDLSVYWYQQSLDQGLQFLIQYYNGEERAKGNILERFSAQQFPDLHSELNLSSLELGDSALYFCASSVGSGGPEETQYFGPGTRLLVL.

The chain carries TRBV12-5 and TRBJ2-5; 13 bases align to TRBD2. The CDR3 consists of 17 residues. The germline CDR1 and CDR2 sequences are LGHNT and FRNRAP. The V gene end was trimmed by 3 bases and the J gene end by 3 bases; junction bases not matched to a gene: 7. CDR3 protein: CASGFTGLAGSKETQYF. CDR3 sequence (DNA): TGTGCTAGTGGTTTTACGGGACTAGCGGGGTCAAAAGAGACCCAGTACTTC.

This clonotype was found once. The chain has TRBV7-9 and TRBJ2-5; no clear D. Trimming took 1 base from V and 9 from J, leaving 21 bases between them. Germline V gene data show CDR1 as SEHNR and CDR2 as FQNEAQ (reference sequence). CDR3 length: 16 residues. The CDR3 DNA reads as TGTGCCAGCAGCTTAGTTCGCGGATCGAGCAATCAGCCCCAGTACTTC. It yields the protein CASSLVRGSSNQPQYF.

CDR3 nucleotide sequence: TGCAGCGTTTGGCAGGGAGGGGGGCACGAGCAGTACTTC. Amino acid sequence: CSVWQGGGHEQYF. The rearrangement uses TRBV29-1 and TRBJ2-7; possible D gene TRBD2, 7 bases. This CDR3 region has 13 residues. Germline CDR1 SQVTM, CDR2 ANQGSEA. Between the trimmed V and J ends, which lost 5 bases and 5 bases, there was a span of 16 bases.

The table lists this clonotype with many counts. The chain joins TRBV29-1 to TRBJ1-2; D not certain. CDR1 SQVTM and CDR2 ANQGSEA come from the germline V gene. The CDR3 totals 13 residues. V lost 1 base, J lost 0 bases, and 6 bases lay in between. The CDR3 nucleotides read TGCAGCGTTGAAGGGAATACTAACTATGGCTACACCTTC. The encoded protein is CSVEGNTNYGYTF.

This clonotype showed up many times. This chain joins TRBV24-1 and TRBJ2-2; D may correspond to TRBD1 or TRBD2 (5 bases each). The V and J ends lost 8 bases and 3 bases respectively, with 9 bases between them. The CDR3 length is 13 residues. The germline V gene has CDR1 KGHDR and CDR2 SFDVKD. CDR3 in amino acids: CATKGPYTGELFF. The CDR3 coding sequence is TGTGCCACCAAGGGACCGTACACCGGGGAGCTGTTTTTT.

Regarding this clonotype: Being one base from a much bigger clone, this may be a read error. This chain joins TRBV7-2 and TRBJ2-5; weak D call: TRBD1 (6 bases). The CDR3 loop spans 14 amino acids. Germline lookup yields CDR1 SGHTA and CDR2 FQGNSA. The germline V and J ends were trimmed by 1 base and 6 bases, with 12 bases remaining between them. This CDR3 reads CASSLDGQGKTQYF. CDR3 in DNA: TGTGCCAGCAGCTTAGATGGCCAGGGGAAGACCCAGTACTTC.

This clonotype was seen many times. V gene TRBV10-3 combines with J gene TRBJ1-5, with TRBD1 identical over 9 bases. CDR3 length: 17 amino acids. Germline V gene data show CDR1 as ENHRY and CDR2 as SYGVKD. After removal of 10 bases from V and 3 bases from J, the junction contained 16 bases not matched to a gene. CDR3: CASNESRDRVLNQPQHF. Here the CDR3 DNA reads TGTGCCAGCAATGAGTCCCGGGACAGGGTCCTCAATCAGCCCCAGCATTTT.